Given below is one T cell receptor (beta chain) in context. The antigen it recognizes is unknown. No much larger clone is present one base from it, and per-base qualities are unavailable. This sample is drawn from a study of blood T cell repertoires in COVID-19 (dated by TCRdb to about 2020). Concerning the study at large: Collaborator samples came from the United States, Italy and Spain and covered acute and convalescent phases of COVID-19. HLA class I and class II types, where available, came from metadata supplied by the sample provider rather than from assay-based typing. The samples were drawn from the first 160 participants of the ongoing ImmuneRACE study and from over 950 subjects provided by 6 global collaborators. A freely available public database, intended as a resource for researchers studying the immune response to SARS-CoV-2, is where the repertoires were released. The material from the prospective study consisted of cDNA or gDNA derived from T cells, B-cell-depleted T cells, or PBMCs. Sample metadata almost always included a de-identified subject ID, COVID-19 status, age in years and sex. Deeply sampled blood TCRbeta repertoires from subjects exposed to, actively infected with, or recovered from COVID-19 were included in the dataset. Paper-wide results and their limitations: The amount of clinical and demographic metadata varied by source and participant and was provided uncurated.

Trimming leaves V shorter by 4 bases and J shorter by 0 bases, with the junction holding 8 bases beyond the gene matches. The CDR3 measures 16 amino acids from cysteine to phenylalanine. The DNA shown is the 48-base CDR3, in frame from base 1. For CDR1 and CDR2, the germline V gene lists MDHEN and SYDVKM. One collaborating source in Seattle enrolled patients during active infection and followed them longitudinally through the course of disease. Whole blood was collected in K2EDTA tubes by collaborating institutions according to the institutions' own protocols. For TCRbeta analysis, collaborators shipped samples in one of three forms: frozen whole blood, isolated PBMCs, or DNA extracted from either of those sample types. TCRbeta CDR3 regions were amplified from genomic DNA using the immunoSEQ Assay, a bias-controlled multiplex PCR. In the paper's pipeline: Within the assay, amplification of reference gene primers was used to estimate how many nucleated cells each sample contained. Sequence reads were collapsed and filtered to measure the absolute abundance of every unique TCRbeta CDR3 rearrangement. For each sample, productive Simpson clonality was calculated as the square root of Simpson's diversity index over productive rearrangements. TCRdb took this table from immuneACCESS and kept in-frame rearrangements with V and J called. Such tables lack part of the clones; where checked against another copy, unresolved V genes explain under half of the gap, and the rest is unexplained. Clone size and the V and J calls come from that table; the DNA yielded D and trimming. In all, the sample holds about 200,000 clones, and roughly 80% of those were seen once. About 0.91% of the sample rests with the top ten.

The sample taken for sequencing was peripheral blood. The source of this sequence is a man aged 55 to 70 with COVID-19, enrolled during active disease. The chain is assembled from TRBV28 and TRBJ1-2, and TRBD1 aligns with 7 junction nucleotides. The CDR3 has the sequence CASSSTGTAANYGYTF. The nucleotide sequence is given as TGTGCCAGCAGTTCCACCGGGACAGCAGCTAACTATGGCTACACCTTC.